Following are 12 T cell receptor beta chains from one sample sequenced in a study of control samples from healthy donors and cancer patients. Profiled with immunoSEQ multiplex PCR; TCRdb holds only in-frame clones, not every one. The data contain approximately 30,000 clones, just under 90% of them singletons. Sample: PBMCs. The receptor source for this set is a middle-aged woman with lung cancer.

The V and J genes are TRBV19 and TRBJ1-1; D not resolved. The CDR3 totals 15 residues. Germline-derived CDR1 and CDR2 are LNHDA and SQIVND (reference sequence). Trimming left V 6 bases short and J 0 bases short, with 14 bases between. Written as DNA, the CDR3 is TGTGCCAGTAGCTTTGTGGGTCAGATGAACACTGAAGCTTTCTTT. It translates to CASSFVGQMNTEAFF.

The DNA of the CDR3 is TGTGCCAGCAGCCCCCGGTTCAGCGGTCAAGAGACCCAGTACTTC. Its protein product is CASSPRFSGQETQYF. The chain is built from TRBV3-1 (or the pseudogene TRBV3-2) and TRBJ2-5; TRBD2 is a possible D gene (5 bases). The CDR3 is made up of 15 amino acids. Trimming stripped 4 bases from V and 2 bases from J, with 14 bases between. Per the germline V gene, CDR1 is LGHDT and CDR2 is YNNKEL (reference sequence).

For the CDR3, the DNA is TGTGCCAGCAGCCAAGTTGTGTTAGCGGGGGGCAAAAAAGAGACCCAGTACTTC. Residues: CASSQVVLAGGKKETQYF. V usage is TRBV3-1 (or the pseudogene TRBV3-2) and J usage is TRBJ2-5, with 10 bases that match TRBD2. J lost 3 bases, V lost 1 base, and 11 bases had no gene match. The length of the CDR3 is 18 residues. Germline CDR1 is LGHDT and CDR2 is YNNKEL (reference sequence).

The genes are TRBV2 and TRBJ2-3, with D possibly matching TRBD2 (5 bases). The CDR3 runs to 13 residues. Germline loops: CDR1 SNHLY, CDR2 FYNNEI. V was cut by 6 bases and J by 2 bases, with 9 bases left in between. CDR3 sequence reads: CASREAPTDTQYF. The CDR3, as DNA: TGTGCCAGCAGGGAGGCCCCCACAGATACGCAGTATTTT.

The chain carries TRBV10-2 and TRBJ1-2; D is possibly TRBD1 (5 bases). With 2 bases removed from V and 6 bases from J, the gap between germline ends came to 10 bases. The CDR3 is 13 amino acids. Looked up from germline, CDR1 is WSHSY and CDR2 is SAAADI. The CDR3 DNA sequence: TGCGCCAGCAGTGAGGGGGCTTGGGATGGCTACACCTTC. Protein product: CASSEGAWDGYTF.

The CDR3 sequence: CASSRQDLIGELFF. The CDR3 DNA reads as TGTGCCAGCTCAAGACAGGATTTAATCGGGGAGCTGTTTTTT. The chain carries TRBV18 and TRBJ2-2; TRBD1 is a possible D gene (6 bases). This CDR3 spans 14 amino acids. CDR1 is KGHSH and CDR2 is LQKENI in the germline V gene. Trimming stripped 5 bases from V and 7 bases from J, with 14 bases between.

The rearrangement joins TRBV5-6 to TRBJ1-1; D gene uncertain. Per the germline V gene, CDR1 is SGHDT and CDR2 is YYEEEE. Trimming stripped 0 bases from V and 7 bases from J, with 7 bases between. CDR3 length: 12 residues. This chain's CDR3 is CASSLDSSEAFF. In DNA form, the CDR3 reads TGTGCCAGCAGCTTGGACAGCAGTGAAGCTTTCTTT.

This chain connects TRBV14 to TRBJ2-7, with unresolved D. The CDR3 sequence is 13 residues long. V lost 4 bases and J 1 base, leaving 8 bases between the germline ends. CDR1 and CDR2 from the germline V gene are SGHDN and FVKESK. CDR3 nucleotide sequence: TGTGCCAGCAGCCCGTATGGGTCCTACGAGCAGTACTTC. Residues: CASSPYGSYEQYF.

The gene calls are TRBV4-1 and TRBJ2-1; 9 bases are a match to TRBD2. The germline gives CDR1 MGHRA, CDR2 YSYEKL. The V segment lost 0 bases and the J segment 7 bases; nucleotides outside the gene matches: 7. The CDR3 extends over 16 amino acids. The CDR3 DNA sequence: TGCGCCAGCAGCCAAGAGTCGGGCGGGGGGGTAAATGAGCAGTTCTTC. Translating it yields CASSQESGGGVNEQFF.

The chain is built from TRBV19 and TRBJ1-5; D is unresolved. CDR1 and CDR2 (germline): LNHDA, SQIVND (reference sequence). CDR3 size: 15 residues. V was trimmed by 9 bases and J by 6 bases, leaving 21 bases between them. Here the CDR3 reads CASHPPGRDGQPQHF. In DNA form, the CDR3 reads TGTGCCAGCCACCCCCCAGGTCGGGATGGTCAGCCCCAGCATTTT.

This rearrangement joins TRBV3-1 (or the pseudogene TRBV3-2) to TRBJ2-7, with no clear D. This CDR3 is 13 amino acids long. Germline loops: CDR1 LGHDT, CDR2 YNNKEL (reference sequence). Trimming left V 3 bases short and J 2 bases short, with 8 bases between. CDR3 residues: CASSQYQTYEQYF. In nucleotides, the CDR3 is TGTGCCAGCAGCCAGTACCAAACCTACGAGCAGTACTTC.

The V and J genes are TRBV7-2 and TRBJ1-2; D gene unclear. The CDR3 contains 15 residues. V lost 5 bases, J lost 5 bases, and 18 bases lay in between. CDR1 is SGHTA and CDR2 is FQGNSA in the germline V gene. As DNA, the CDR3 is TGTGCCAGCAGCCTCCACCGGGGTGGGATGTATGGCTACACCTTC. It specifies CASSLHRGGMYGYTF.